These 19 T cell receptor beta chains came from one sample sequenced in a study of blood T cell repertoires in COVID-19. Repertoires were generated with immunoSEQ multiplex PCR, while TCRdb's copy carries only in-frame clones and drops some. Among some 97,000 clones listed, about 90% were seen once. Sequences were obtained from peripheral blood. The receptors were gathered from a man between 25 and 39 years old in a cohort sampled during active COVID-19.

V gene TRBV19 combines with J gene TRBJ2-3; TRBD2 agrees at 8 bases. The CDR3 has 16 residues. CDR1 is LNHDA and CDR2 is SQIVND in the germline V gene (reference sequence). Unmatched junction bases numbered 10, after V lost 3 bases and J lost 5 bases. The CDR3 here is CASSIQAGVPGDTQYF. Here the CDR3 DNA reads TGTGCCAGTAGTATCCAAGCGGGGGTACCGGGAGATACGCAGTATTTT.

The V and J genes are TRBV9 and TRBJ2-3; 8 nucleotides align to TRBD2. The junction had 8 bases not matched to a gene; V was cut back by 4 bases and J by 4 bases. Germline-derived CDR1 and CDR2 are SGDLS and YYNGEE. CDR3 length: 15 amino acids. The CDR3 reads CASSPELAGPDTQYF. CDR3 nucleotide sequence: TGTGCCAGCAGCCCCGAGTTAGCGGGGCCAGATACGCAGTATTTT.

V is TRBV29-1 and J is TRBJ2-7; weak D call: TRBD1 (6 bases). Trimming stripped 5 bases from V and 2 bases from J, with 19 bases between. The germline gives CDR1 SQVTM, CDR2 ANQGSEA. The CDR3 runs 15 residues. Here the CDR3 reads CSVYTGFLSTYEQYF. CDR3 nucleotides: TGCAGCGTTTACACAGGGTTTTTATCCACCTACGAGCAGTACTTC.

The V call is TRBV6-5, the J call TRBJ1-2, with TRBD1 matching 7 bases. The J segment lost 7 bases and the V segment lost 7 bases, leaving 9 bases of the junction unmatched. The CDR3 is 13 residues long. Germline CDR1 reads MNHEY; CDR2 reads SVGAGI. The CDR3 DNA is TGTGCCAGCATCTACAGGGGTTTCTCTGGCTACACCTTC. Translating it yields CASIYRGFSGYTF.

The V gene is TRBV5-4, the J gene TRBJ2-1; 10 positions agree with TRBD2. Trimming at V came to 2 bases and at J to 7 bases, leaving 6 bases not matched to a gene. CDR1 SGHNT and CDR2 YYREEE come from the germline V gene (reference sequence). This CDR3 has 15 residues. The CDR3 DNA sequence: TGTGCCAGCAGCTTAGCGGGGGGGCCGCGGAATGAGCAGTTCTTC. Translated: CASSLAGGPRNEQFF.

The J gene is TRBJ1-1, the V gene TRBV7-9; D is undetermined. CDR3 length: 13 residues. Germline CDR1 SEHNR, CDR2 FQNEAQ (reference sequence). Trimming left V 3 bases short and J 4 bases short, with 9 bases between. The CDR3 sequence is CASSFSQATEAFF. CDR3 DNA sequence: TGTGCCAGCAGCTTCTCGCAGGCCACTGAAGCTTTCTTT.

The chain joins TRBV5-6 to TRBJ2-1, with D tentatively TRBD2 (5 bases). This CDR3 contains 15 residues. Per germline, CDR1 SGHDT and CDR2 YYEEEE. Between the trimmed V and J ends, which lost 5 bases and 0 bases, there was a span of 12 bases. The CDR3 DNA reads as TGTGCCAGCAGGCGACGAGGGAGCTCCTACAATGAGCAGTTCTTC. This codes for CASRRRGSSYNEQFF.

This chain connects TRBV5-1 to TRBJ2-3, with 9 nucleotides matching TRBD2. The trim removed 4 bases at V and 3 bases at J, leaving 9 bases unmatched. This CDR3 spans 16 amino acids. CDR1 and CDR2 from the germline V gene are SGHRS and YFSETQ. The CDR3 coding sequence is TGCGCCAGCAGCCCTCTTTCTAGCGGGAAAACAGATACGCAGTATTTT. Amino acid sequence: CASSPLSSGKTDTQYF. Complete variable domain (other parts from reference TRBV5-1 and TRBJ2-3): KAGVTQTPRYLIKTRGQQVTLSCSPISGHRSVSWYQQTPGQGLQFLFEYFSETQRNKGNFPGRFSGRQFSNSRSEMNVSTLELGDSALYLCASSPLSSGKTDTQYFGPGTRLTVL.

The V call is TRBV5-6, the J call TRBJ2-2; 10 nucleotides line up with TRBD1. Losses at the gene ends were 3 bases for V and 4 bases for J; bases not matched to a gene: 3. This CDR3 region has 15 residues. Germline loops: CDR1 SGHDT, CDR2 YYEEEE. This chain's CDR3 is CASSWWDRGTGELFF. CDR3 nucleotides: TGTGCCAGCAGCTGGTGGGACAGGGGCACCGGGGAGCTGTTTTTT.

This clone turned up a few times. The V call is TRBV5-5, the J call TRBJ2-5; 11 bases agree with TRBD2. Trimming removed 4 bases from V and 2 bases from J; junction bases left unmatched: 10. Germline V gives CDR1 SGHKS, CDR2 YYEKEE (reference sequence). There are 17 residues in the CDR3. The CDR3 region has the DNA TGTGCCAGCAGCCCGGGGGCTAGCGGGGGGATTCAAGAGACCCAGTACTTC. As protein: CASSPGASGGIQETQYF.

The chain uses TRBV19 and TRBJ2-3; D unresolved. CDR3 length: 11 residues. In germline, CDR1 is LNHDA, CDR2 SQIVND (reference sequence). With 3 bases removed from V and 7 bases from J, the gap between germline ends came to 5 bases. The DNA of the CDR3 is TGTGCCAGTAGTATTTCAAATACGCAGTATTTT. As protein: CASSISNTQYF.

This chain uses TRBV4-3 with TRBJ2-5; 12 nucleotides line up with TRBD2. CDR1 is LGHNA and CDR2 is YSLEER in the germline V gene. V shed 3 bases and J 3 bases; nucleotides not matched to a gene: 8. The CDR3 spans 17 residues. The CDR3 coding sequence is TGCGCCAGCAGCCAGGGGGCTAGCGGGGGGGCCGAAGAGACCCAGTACTTC. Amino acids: CASSQGASGGAEETQYF.

CDR3 sequence reads: CASSEYRTPYEQYF. The CDR3 DNA is TGTGCCAGCAGTGAATACAGGACACCCTACGAGCAGTACTTC. The V and J genes are TRBV6-1 and TRBJ2-7, with a possible D match to TRBD1 (5 bases). In germline, CDR1 is MNHNS, CDR2 SASEGT. Trimming removed 2 bases at V and 2 bases at J, with 10 bases between. This CDR3 region has 14 residues.

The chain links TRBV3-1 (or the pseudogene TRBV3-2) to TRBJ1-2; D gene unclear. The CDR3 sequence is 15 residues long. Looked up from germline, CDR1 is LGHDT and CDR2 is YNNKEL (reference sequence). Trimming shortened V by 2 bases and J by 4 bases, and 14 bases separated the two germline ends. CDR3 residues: CASSQYPEGIYGYTF. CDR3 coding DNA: TGTGCCAGCAGCCAATATCCGGAGGGAATCTATGGCTACACCTTC.

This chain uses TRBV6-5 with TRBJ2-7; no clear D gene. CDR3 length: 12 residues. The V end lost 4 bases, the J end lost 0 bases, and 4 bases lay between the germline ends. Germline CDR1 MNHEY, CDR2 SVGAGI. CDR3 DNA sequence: TGTGCCAGCAGTTCCCTCTCCTACGAGCAGTACTTC. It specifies CASSSLSYEQYF.

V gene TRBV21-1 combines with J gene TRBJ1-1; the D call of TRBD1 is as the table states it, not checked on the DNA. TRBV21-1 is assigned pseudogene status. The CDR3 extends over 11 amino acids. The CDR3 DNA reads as TGTGCCGCACCAGGGGGGTTTGAAGCTTTCTTT. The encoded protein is CAAPGGFEAFF.

DNA of the CDR3: TGCGCCAGCAGCCCGGGACTAGCGGGGGGGGCGGCCTACAATGAGCAGTTCTTC. Protein sequence: CASSPGLAGGAAYNEQFF. The chain recombines TRBV5-1 with TRBJ2-1, with 16 bases matching TRBD2. The ends lost 4 bases at V and 2 bases at J; junction bases unmatched: 6. The CDR3 is made up of 18 amino acids. CDR1 and CDR2 from the germline V gene are SGHRS and YFSETQ.

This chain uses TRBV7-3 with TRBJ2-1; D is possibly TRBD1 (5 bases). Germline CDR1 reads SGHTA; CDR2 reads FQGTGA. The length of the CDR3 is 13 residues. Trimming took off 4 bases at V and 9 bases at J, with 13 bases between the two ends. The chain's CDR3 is CASSYRQWGEQFF. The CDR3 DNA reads TGTGCCAGCAGCTATCGACAGTGGGGTGAGCAGTTCTTC. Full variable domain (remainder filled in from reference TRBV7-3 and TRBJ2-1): GAGVSQTPSNKVTEKGKYVELRCDPISGHTALYWYRQSLGQGPEFLIYFQGTGAADDSGLPNDRFFAVRPEGSVSTLKIQRTERGDSAVYLCASSYRQWGEQFFGPGTRLTVL.

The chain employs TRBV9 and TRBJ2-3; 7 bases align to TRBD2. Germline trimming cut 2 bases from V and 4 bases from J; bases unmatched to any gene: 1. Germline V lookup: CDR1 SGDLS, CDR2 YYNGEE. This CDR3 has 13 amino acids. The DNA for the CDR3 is TGTGCCAGCAGCGTGGGAGGGCCAGATACGCAGTATTTT. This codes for CASSVGGPDTQYF.